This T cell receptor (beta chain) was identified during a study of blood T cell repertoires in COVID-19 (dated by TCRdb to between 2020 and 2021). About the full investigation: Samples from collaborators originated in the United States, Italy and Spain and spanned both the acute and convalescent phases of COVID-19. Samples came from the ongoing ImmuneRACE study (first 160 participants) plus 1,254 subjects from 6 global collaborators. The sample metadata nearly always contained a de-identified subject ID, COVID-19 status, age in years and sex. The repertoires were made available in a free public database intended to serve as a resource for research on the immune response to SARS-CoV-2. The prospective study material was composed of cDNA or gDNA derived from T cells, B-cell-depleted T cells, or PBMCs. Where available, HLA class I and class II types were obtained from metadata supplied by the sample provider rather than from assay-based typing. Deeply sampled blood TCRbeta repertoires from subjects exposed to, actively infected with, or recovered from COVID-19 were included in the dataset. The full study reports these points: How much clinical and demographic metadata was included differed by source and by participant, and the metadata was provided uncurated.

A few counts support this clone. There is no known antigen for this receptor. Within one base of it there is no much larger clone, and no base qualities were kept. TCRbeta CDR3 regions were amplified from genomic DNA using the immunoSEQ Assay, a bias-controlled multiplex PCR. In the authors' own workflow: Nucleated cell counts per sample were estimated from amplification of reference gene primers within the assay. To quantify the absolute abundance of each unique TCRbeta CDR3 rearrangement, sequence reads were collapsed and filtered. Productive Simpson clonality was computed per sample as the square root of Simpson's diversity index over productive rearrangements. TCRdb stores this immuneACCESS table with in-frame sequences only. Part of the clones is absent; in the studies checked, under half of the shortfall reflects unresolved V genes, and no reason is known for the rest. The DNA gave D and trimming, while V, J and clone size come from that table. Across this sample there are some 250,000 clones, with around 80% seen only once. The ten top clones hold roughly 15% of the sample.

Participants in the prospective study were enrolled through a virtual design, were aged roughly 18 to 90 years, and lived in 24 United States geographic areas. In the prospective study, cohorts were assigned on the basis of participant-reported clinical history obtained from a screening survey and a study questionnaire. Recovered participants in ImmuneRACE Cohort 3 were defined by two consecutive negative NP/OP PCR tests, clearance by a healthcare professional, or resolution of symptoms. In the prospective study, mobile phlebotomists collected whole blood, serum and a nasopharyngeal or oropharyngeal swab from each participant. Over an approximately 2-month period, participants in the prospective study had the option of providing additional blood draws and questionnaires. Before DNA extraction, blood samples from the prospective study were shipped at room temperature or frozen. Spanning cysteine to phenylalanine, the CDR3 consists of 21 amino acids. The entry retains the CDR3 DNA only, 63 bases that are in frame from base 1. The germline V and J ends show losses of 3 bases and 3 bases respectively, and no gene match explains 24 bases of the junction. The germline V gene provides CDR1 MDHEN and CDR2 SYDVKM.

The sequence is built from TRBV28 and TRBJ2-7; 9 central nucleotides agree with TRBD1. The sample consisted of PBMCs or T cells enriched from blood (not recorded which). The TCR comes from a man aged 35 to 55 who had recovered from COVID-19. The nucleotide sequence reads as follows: TGTGCCAGCAGTTTTCCATCAAAGGACAGGGGCCTGCGCGGCACTAGCTACGAGCAGTACTTC. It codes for CASSFPSKDRGLRGTSYEQYF.